A single sample gave rise to the 2 T cell receptor beta chains below, sequenced in a study of beta chain features in type 1 diabetes. All of the isolated RNA was reverse transcribed, so expressed TCRB transcripts were sequenced. Some clones are missing from TCRdb's copy, which holds only in-frame ones; the method was immunoSEQ multiplex PCR. In the table there are 620,000 or so clones, less than 20% of which are singletons. The sequenced sample consisted of naive CD4+ T cells from blood. The receptors originated from a man aged 18 to 30 in good health.

The CDR3 DNA sequence: TGCGCCAGCAGCCAAGGGACTAGCGGATCCTACAATGAGCAGTTCTTC. Encoded protein: CASSQGTSGSYNEQFF. The V call is TRBV4-1, the J call TRBJ2-1; 10 nucleotides line up with TRBD2. V was clipped by 1 base and J by 1 base; unmatched bases: 1. CDR1 is MGHRA, CDR2 YSYEKL, per germline. This CDR3 has 16 amino acids.

V usage is TRBV15 and J usage is TRBJ1-6; no clear D. CDR3 size: 14 residues. CDR1 LNHNV and CDR2 YYDKDF come from the germline V gene (reference sequence). Trimming removed 0 bases at V and 7 bases at J, with 7 bases between. The CDR3 region is CATSRDRWNSPLHF. The CDR3 DNA reads TGTGCCACCAGCAGAGATCGATGGAATTCACCCCTCCACTTT. Combining the CDR3 with reference TRBV15 and TRBJ1-6 gives the whole variable domain DAMVIQNPRYQVTQFGKPVTLSCSQTLNHNVMYWYQQKSSQAPKLLFHYYDKDFNNEADTPDNFQSRRPNTSFCFLDIRSPGLGDTAMYLCATSRDRWNSPLHFGNGTRLTVT.